This T cell receptor (beta chain) was recovered during a study of cytomegalovirus exposure and HLA in healthy donors. V was trimmed by 4 bases and J by 1 base, leaving 15 bases between them. Germline-derived CDR1 and CDR2 are SGHTS and YDEGEE. The CDR3 is 16 residues long. The study's findings and limits: Most TCR sequences proved rare, with some public TCRs found in many donors.

The PCR had 60 Vbeta and 13 Jbeta primers. The protocol was immunoSEQ multiplex PCR, while the TCRdb copy is restricted to in-frame clones and leaves out a portion. Of fewer than 200,000 clones listed, approximately 78% are singletons. This clone was counted once. Its antigen is not known. The rearrangement joins TRBV5-8 to TRBJ1-5; tentative D call: TRBD1 (5 bases). The sequencing sample was made of PBMCs. The receptor was derived from a girl aged 2 to 10 in good health and CMV-seropositive. The CDR3 region is CASSPPDRQSNQPQHF. The CDR3 nucleotides are TGTGCCAGCAGCCCCCCAGACAGACAGAGCAATCAGCCCCAGCATTTT. The whole variable domain, remainder taken from reference TRBV5-8 and TRBJ1-5, is EAGVTQSPTHLIKTRGQQATLRCSPISGHTSVYWYQQALGLGLQFLLWYDEGEERNRGNFPPRFSGRQFPNYSSELNVNALELEDSALYLCASSPPDRQSNQPQHFGDGTRLSIL.